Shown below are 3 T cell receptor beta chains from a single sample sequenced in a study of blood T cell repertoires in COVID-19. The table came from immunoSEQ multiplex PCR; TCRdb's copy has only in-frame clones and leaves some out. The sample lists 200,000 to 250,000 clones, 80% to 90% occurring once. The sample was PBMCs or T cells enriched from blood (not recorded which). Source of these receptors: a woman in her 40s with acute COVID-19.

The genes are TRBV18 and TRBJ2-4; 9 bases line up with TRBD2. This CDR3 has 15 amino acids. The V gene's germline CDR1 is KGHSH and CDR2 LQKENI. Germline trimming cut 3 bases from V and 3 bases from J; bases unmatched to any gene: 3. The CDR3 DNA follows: TGTGCCAGCTCACCCTCTAGCGGGGTCAAAAACATTCAGTACTTC. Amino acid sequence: CASSPSSGVKNIQYF. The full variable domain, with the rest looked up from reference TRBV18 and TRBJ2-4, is NAGVMQNPRHLVRRRGQEARLRCSPMKGHSHVYWYRQLPEEGLKFMVYLQKENIIDESGMPKERFSAEFPKEGPSILRIQQVVRGDSAAYFCASSPSSGVKNIQYFGAGTRLSVL.

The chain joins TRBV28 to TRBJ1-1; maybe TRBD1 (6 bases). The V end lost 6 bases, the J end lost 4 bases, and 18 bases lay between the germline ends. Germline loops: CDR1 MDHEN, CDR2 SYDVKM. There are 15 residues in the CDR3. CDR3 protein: CASSQGSAGGTEAFF. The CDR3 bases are TGTGCCAGCAGCCAGGGGTCCGCAGGAGGCACTGAAGCTTTCTTT.

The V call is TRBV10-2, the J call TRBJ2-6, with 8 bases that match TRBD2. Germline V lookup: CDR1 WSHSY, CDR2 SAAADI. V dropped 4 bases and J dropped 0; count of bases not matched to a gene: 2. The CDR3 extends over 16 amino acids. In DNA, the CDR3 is TGCGCCAGCAGTGCACTAGCGGACTCTGGGGCCAACGTCCTGACTTTC. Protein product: CASSALADSGANVLTF.